This TCR beta chain was observed in a study of T-cell memory formation after mild COVID-19. In its sample, this clonotype was seen a few times. TCRdb re-analysed the 5' RACE reads in MiXCR, keeping a single row per CDR3 protein. The sample has 300,000 to 400,000 distinct CDR3 sequences; around 15% are singletons. Per germline, CDR1 SNHLY and CDR2 FYNNEI. The germline V and J ends were trimmed by 8 bases and 3 bases, with 17 bases remaining between them. The CDR3 totals 14 residues. The clonotype originates from a man younger than 35 who had mild COVID-19 (a few samples of this study predate the infection). Cell type and time point are not known. The sequencing input was PBMCs or a T cell subset sorted from them (not recorded which). V gene TRBV2 combines with J gene TRBJ2-7; D might be TRBD1 (8 bases). In DNA form, the CDR3 reads TGTGCCAGCCGGGGGGCAGGGGGCTTCTACGAGCAGTACGTC. Protein product: CASRGAGGFYEQYV.